The subject of this entry is one T cell receptor beta chain. Its specificity is unknown. This sample was included in a study of CD8+ T cells in alopecia areata. Findings and caveats of the study: Researchers report lesional scalp, most notably alopecia totalis/universalis, outstripped normal scalp in clonality.

This CDR3 contains 16 residues. Germline V gene lookup returns CDR1 SGHVS and CDR2 FQNEAQ. V shed 5 bases and J shed 0 bases, with 11 bases lying between them. Extraction of RNA preceded its reverse transcription into cDNA, which served as the sequencing template. TCRdb keeps only in-frame clones here, not all; method: immunoSEQ multiplex PCR. Of around 150,000 clones listed, 55% are singletons. The sample was CD4+ T cells sorted from blood. This TCR came from a human donor in good health. The chain couples TRBV7-8 to TRBJ2-6; no clear D. CDR3 sequence reads: CASSRIPSSGANVLTF. DNA of the CDR3: TGTGCCAGCAGCCGGATCCCCAGCTCTGGGGCCAACGTCCTGACTTTC.